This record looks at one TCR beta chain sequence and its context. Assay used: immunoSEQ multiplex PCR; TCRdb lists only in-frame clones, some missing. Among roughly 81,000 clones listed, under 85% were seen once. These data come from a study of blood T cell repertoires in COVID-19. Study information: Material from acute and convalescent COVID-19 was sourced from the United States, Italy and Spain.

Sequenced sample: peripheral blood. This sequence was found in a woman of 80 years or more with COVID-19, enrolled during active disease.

The CDR3 DNA reads TGTGCCAGCAGCTTAGCTGGACTCTCTGGAAACACCATATATTTT. Residues: CASSLAGLSGNTIYF. The J gene is TRBJ1-3, the V gene TRBV7-9, with D hard to call. The V end was cut by 0 bases, the J end by 0 bases, with 6 bases between. This CDR3 contains 15 residues. CDR1 is SEHNR and CDR2 is FQNEAQ in the germline V gene (reference sequence).